The present T cell receptor (beta chain) was sequenced within a study of blood T cell repertoires in COVID-19 (dated by TCRdb to the early 2020s). Notes on the research overall: Samples from collaborators originated in the United States, Italy and Spain and spanned both the acute and convalescent phases of COVID-19. HLA class I and class II types, where available, came from metadata supplied by the sample provider rather than from assay-based typing. Samples came from the ongoing ImmuneRACE study (first 160 participants) plus 1,254 subjects from 6 global collaborators. The sample metadata nearly always contained a de-identified subject ID, COVID-19 status, age in years and sex. The material from the prospective study consisted of cDNA or gDNA derived from T cells, B-cell-depleted T cells, or PBMCs. Subjects who had been exposed to COVID-19, were actively infected with it, or had recovered from it provided the deeply sampled blood TCRbeta repertoires that made up the dataset. The repertoires were released in a freely available public database intended as a resource for research on the immune response to SARS-CoV-2.

Notes on this clone: Its antigen is currently not known. Within one base of it there is no much larger clone, and no base qualities were kept.

In the prospective study, participants were roughly 18 to 90 years old, resided in about two dozen geographic areas of the United States, and were enrolled through a virtual design. In the prospective study, cohorts were assigned on the basis of participant-reported clinical history obtained from a screening survey and a study questionnaire. ImmuneRACE Cohort 3 recovered participants were defined by two consecutive negative NP/OP PCR tests, healthcare professional clearance, or symptom resolution. In the prospective study, mobile phlebotomists collected whole blood, serum and a nasopharyngeal or oropharyngeal swab from each participant. Prospective study participants could optionally give additional blood draws and questionnaires over an approximately 2-month period. Blood samples from the prospective study were shipped frozen or at room temperature prior to DNA extraction. TCRbeta CDR3 regions were amplified from genomic DNA using the immunoSEQ Assay, a bias-controlled multiplex PCR. The original pipeline was this. The number of nucleated cells in each sample was estimated from the amplification of reference gene primers within the assay. To quantify the absolute abundance of each unique TCRbeta CDR3 rearrangement, sequence reads were collapsed and filtered. For each sample, productive Simpson clonality was calculated as the square root of Simpson's diversity index over productive rearrangements. TCRdb took over this immuneACCESS table, retaining in-frame rearrangements with V and J assigned. Such tables are incomplete; in checked studies, under half of the missing clones stem from an unresolved V gene, and the remainder is unexplained. V, J and clone size derive from that table, while D and trimming were established from the DNA sequence. The sample data list about 400,000 clones, and about 83% of these were observed just once. The top ten hold around 9.3% of the sample.

The full study reports these points: The amount of clinical and demographic metadata varied by source and participant and was provided uncurated.

At the junction V is shortened by 4 bases and J by 3 bases; bases outside the gene matches: 14. Including the terminal cysteine and phenylalanine, the CDR3 comprises 18 residues. Only CDR3 DNA is held: 54 bases, read in frame from base 1. Per the germline V gene, MNHNS is the CDR1 and SASEGT is the CDR2. The sequenced sample was PBMCs or T cells enriched from blood (not recorded which). This sequence originates from a woman in her forties or fifties who had recovered from COVID-19. This chain joins TRBV6-1 to TRBJ2-2, and TRBD2 aligns with 7 junction nucleotides. The nucleotides read TGTGCCAGCAGTGTACTGAGGATGACTAGCCGGTACACCGGGGAGCTGTTTTTT. This translates into CASSVLRMTSRYTGELFF.